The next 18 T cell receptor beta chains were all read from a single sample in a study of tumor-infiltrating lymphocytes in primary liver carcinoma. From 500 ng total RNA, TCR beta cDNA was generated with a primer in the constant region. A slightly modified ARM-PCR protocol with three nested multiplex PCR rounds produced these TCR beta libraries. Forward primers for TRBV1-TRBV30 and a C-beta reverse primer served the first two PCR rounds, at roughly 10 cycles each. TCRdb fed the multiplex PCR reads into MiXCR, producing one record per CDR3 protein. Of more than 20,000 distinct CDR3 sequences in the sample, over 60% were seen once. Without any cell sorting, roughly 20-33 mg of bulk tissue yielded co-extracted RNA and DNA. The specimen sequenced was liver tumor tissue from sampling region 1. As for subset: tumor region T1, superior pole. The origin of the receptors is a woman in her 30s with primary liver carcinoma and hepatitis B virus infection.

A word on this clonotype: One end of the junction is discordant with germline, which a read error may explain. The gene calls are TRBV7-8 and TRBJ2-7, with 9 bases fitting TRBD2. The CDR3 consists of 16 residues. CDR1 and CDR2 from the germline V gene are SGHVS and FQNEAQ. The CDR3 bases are TGTGCCAGCAGCCCATTACTAGCGGGCGATGGCCTCGAGAAGTACTTC. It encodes CASSPLLAGDGLEKYF.

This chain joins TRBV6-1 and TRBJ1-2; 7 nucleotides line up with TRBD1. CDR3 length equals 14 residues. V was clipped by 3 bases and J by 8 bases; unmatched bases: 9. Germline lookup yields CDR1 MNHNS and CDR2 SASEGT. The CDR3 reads CASSEARNRGGYTF. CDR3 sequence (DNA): TGTGCCAGCAGTGAGGCTAGGAACAGGGGAGGCTACACCTTC.

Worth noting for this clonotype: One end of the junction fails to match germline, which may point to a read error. CDR3 nucleotide sequence: TGTGCCAGCGGCTTAATGAGGACCTCCTACAATGAGCAGTTCTTC. It translates to CASGLMRTSYNEQFF. The chain combines TRBV11-2 with TRBJ2-1; D gene uncertain. The CDR3 is 15 amino acids. Germline V gene data show CDR1 as SGHAT and CDR2 as FQNNGV.

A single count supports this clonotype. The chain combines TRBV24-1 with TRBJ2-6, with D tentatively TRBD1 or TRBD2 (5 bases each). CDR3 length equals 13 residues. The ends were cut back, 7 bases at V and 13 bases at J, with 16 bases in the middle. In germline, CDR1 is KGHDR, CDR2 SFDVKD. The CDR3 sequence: CATRGDGVNVLTF. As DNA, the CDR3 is TGTGCCACCAGAGGGGACGGGGTCAATGTCCTGACTTTC.

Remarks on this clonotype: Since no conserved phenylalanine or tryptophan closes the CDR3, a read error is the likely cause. The CDR3 here is CASSPTRRQETQYL. The CDR3 DNA reads as TGCGCCAGTAGCCCGACTAGGAGGCAAGAGACCCAGTACCTC. The J gene is TRBJ2-5, the V gene TRBV4-3; D might be TRBD2 (6 bases). The CDR3 spans 14 residues. The germline gives CDR1 LGHNA, CDR2 YSLEER.

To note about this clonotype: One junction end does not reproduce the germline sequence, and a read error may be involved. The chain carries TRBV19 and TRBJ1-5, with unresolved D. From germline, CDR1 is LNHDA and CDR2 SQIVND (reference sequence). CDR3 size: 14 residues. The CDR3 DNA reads TGTACCAGTAGTGATCTGGGATTAGGTCAGCCCCAACATTTT. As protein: CTSSDLGLGQPQHF.

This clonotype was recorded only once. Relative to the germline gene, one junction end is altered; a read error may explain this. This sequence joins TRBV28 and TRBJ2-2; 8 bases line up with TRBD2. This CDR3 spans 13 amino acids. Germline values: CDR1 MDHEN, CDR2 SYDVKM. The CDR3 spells CACSLSGSGKLFF. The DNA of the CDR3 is TGTGCCTGCAGTTTGAGCGGGAGCGGTAAGCTGTTTTTT.

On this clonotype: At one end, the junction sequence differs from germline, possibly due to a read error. The chain's CDR3 is CANSSTLDRRGQIGQYF. In nucleotides, the CDR3 is TGTGCCAACAGTTCCACCTTGGACCGGAGAGGCCAGATAGGGCAGTATTTT. V gene TRBV6-6 combines with J gene TRBJ2-3; D gene unclear. The CDR3 length is 17 residues. Germline CDR1 is MNHNY and CDR2 is SVGAGI (reference sequence).

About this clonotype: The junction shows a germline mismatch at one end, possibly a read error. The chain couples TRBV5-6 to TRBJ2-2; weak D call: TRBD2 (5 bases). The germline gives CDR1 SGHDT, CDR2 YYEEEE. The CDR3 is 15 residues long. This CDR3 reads CASDLAPRVTGELLF. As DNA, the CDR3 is TGTGCGAGCGACTTGGCACCCAGAGTCACCGGGGAGCTGCTTTTT.

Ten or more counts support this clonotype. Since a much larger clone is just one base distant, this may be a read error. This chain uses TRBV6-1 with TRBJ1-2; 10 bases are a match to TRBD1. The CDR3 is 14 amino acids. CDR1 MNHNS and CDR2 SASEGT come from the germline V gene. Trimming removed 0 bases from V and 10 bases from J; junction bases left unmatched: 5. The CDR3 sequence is CASSEARDRGDYTF. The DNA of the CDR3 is TGTGCCAGCAGTGAAGCTAGGGACAGGGGAGACTACACCTTC.

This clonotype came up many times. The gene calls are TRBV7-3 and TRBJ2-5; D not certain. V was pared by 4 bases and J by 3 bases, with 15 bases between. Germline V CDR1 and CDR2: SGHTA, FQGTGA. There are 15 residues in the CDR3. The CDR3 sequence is CASSSTSESKETQYF. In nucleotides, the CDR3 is TGTGCCAGCAGCTCAACCAGCGAGAGTAAAGAGACCCAGTACTTC.

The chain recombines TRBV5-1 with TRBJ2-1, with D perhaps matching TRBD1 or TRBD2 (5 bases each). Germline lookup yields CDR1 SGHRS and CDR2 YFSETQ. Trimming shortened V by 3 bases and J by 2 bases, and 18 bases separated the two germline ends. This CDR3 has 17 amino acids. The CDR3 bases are TGCGCCAGCAGCTGGGGCGCGGGTTACTCAGCCTACAATGAGCAGTTCTTC. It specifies CASSWGAGYSAYNEQFF.

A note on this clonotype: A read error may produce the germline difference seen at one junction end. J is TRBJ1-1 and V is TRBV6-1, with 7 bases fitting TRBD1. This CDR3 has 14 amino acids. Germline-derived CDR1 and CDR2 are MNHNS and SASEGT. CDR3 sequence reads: CANSVDREYTEAFF. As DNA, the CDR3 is TGTGCCAACAGTGTTGACAGGGAGTACACTGAAGCGTTCTTT.

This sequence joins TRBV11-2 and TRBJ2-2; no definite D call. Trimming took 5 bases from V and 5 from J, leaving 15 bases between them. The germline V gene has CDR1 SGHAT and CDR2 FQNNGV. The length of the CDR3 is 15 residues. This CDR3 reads CASSPPQGPTGELFF. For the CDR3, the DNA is TGTGCCAGCAGCCCTCCGCAAGGACCGACCGGGGAGCTGTTTTTT.

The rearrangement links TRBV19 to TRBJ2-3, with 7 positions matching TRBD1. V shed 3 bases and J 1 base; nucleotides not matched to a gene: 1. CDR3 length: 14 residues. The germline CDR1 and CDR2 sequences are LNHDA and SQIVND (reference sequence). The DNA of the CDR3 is TGTGCCAGTAGTATTGGACAGGGCACAGATACGCAGTATTTT. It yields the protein CASSIGQGTDTQYF.

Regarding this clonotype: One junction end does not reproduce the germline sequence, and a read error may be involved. The CDR3 region is CASSQDARSSYNERFF. The CDR3 DNA follows: TGCGCCAGCAGCCAAGATGCGCGAAGCTCCTACAATGAGCGGTTCTTT. The genes are TRBV4-3 and TRBJ2-1, with a tentative D call TRBD2 (5 bases). The CDR3 has 16 residues. Germline CDR1 LGHNA, CDR2 YSLEER.

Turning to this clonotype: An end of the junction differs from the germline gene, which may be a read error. For the CDR3, the DNA is TGTGCCAGTAGCCAAGCTGTGACGGGGGGTCACATTAGCTACGTGCAGTACTTC. This encodes CASSQAVTGGHISYVQYF. The V call is TRBV4-3, the J call TRBJ2-7; 7 bases fit TRBD2. This CDR3 has 18 amino acids. The V gene's germline CDR1 is LGHNA and CDR2 YSLEER.

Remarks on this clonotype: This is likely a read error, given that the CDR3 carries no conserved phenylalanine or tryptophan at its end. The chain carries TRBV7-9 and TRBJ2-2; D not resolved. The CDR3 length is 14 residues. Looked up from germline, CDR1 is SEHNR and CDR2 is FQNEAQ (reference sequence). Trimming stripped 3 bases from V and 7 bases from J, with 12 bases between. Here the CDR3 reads CASSLAPRDGELFI. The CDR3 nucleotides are TGTGCCAGCAGCTTGGCACCTAGGGACGGGGAGCTGTTTATT.